This T cell receptor (beta chain) emerged from a study of blood T cell repertoires in COVID-19 (dated by TCRdb to about 2020). General notes on the study: The collaborator samples originated in the United States, Italy and Spain and spanned the acute and convalescent phases of COVID-19. The material from the prospective study consisted of cDNA or gDNA derived from T cells, B-cell-depleted T cells, or PBMCs. Deeply sampled blood TCRbeta repertoires from subjects exposed to, actively infected with, or recovered from COVID-19 were included in the dataset. The repertoires were made available in a free public database intended to serve as a resource for research on the immune response to SARS-CoV-2. Samples came from the ongoing ImmuneRACE study (first 160 participants) plus 1,254 subjects from 6 global collaborators. Nearly every sample came with metadata listing a de-identified subject ID, COVID-19 status, age in years and sex. Where available, HLA class I and class II types were obtained from metadata supplied by the sample provider rather than from assay-based typing.

For this clone: The antigen it recognizes is unknown. One base away there is no much larger clone; base qualities are not given.

General findings and caveats noted by the study authors: The quantity of clinical and demographic metadata differed by source and by participant and was supplied without curation.

TCRbeta CDR3 regions were amplified from genomic DNA using the immunoSEQ Assay, a bias-controlled multiplex PCR. Per the authors' processing: Nucleated cell counts per sample were estimated from amplification of reference gene primers within the assay. To quantify the absolute abundance of each unique TCRbeta CDR3 rearrangement, sequence reads were collapsed and filtered. For each sample, productive Simpson clonality was calculated by taking the square root of Simpson's diversity index across productive rearrangements. TCRdb carries this immuneACCESS record with in-frame sequences only. Its versions omit some clonotypes, under half of them owing to an unresolved V gene in the studies checked, with the rest unexplained. V and J calls plus clone size are reproduced from that table; the DNA served to infer D and trimming. The sample profile shows fewer than 300,000 clones; more than 70% of them were found once. The ten most abundant clones make up about 3.4% of the sample.

Each collaborating institution followed its own protocols to collect whole blood in K2EDTA tubes. For TCRbeta analysis, collaborators shipped samples as frozen whole blood, isolated PBMCs, or DNA extracted from either of those sample types. The CDR3 covers 17 residues, taking in both the cysteine and the phenylalanine. The read is trimmed to its CDR3 DNA, 51 bases read in frame from base 1. The junction shows trimming of 6 bases on V and 4 bases on J, and the gene matches do not reach 9 bases of it. CDR1 and CDR2 are drawn from the germline V gene: SGHVS, FQNEAQ. Material for sequencing was peripheral blood. This clonotype was obtained from a woman under 30 with acute or convalescent COVID-19. The chain employs TRBV7-8 and TRBJ2-7, with 16 junctional bases fitting TRBD2. The DNA is as follows: TGTGCCAGCAGACCACCGGGACTAGCGGGAGGGCCTTACGAGCAGTACTTC. Its translation reads: CASRPPGLAGGPYEQYF.